The 21 T cell receptor beta chains below all came from one sample that was sequenced in a study. TCRdb reprocessed the RT-PCR reads via MiXCR and lists one record per CDR3 protein. The sample has about 680,000 distinct CDR3 sequences, approximately 15% seen once. The sequenced sample was memory CD4+ T cells from blood. The origin of the receptors is a female donor in good health, serving as a healthy control.

This clonotype has more than one count but fewer than ten. The chain joins TRBV6-2 or TRBV6-3 to TRBJ2-1; 7 nucleotides agree with TRBD2. Unmatched junction bases numbered 12, after V lost 7 bases and J lost 0 bases. The length of the CDR3 is 17 residues. Germline V gene sequence: CDR1 MNHEY, CDR2 SVGEGT. CDR3 amino acids: CASTKRPSGSSYNEQFF. Written as DNA, the CDR3 is TGTGCCAGCACTAAAAGACCTAGCGGCAGCTCCTACAATGAGCAGTTCTTC.

V gene TRBV11-1 combines with J gene TRBJ2-3, with a weak D call TRBD2 (6 bases). The ends were cut back, 0 bases at V and 0 bases at J, with 13 bases in the middle. The germline gives CDR1 SGHAT, CDR2 FQDESV (reference sequence). The length of the CDR3 is 17 residues. The CDR3 sequence is CASSLAGVAASTDTQYF. In DNA, the CDR3 is TGTGCCAGCAGCTTAGCGGGAGTAGCGGCTAGCACAGATACGCAGTATTTT.

The J gene is TRBJ2-7, the V gene TRBV20-1; D could derive from TRBD1 or TRBD2 (5 bases each). CDR1 and CDR2 (germline): DFQATT, SNEGSKA (reference sequence). Trimming removed 6 bases at V and 0 bases at J, with 12 bases between. There are 13 residues in the CDR3. The CDR3 sequence: CSAKGPNSYEQYF. The CDR3 region has the DNA TGCAGTGCAAAGGGACCCAACTCCTACGAGCAGTACTTC.

This clonotype occurred many times. The chain has TRBV7-2 and TRBJ2-5, with D maybe TRBD1 (6 bases). The CDR3 is 15 residues long. Deletions cut 5 bases from V and 1 base from J, with 14 bases between. Germline V gene sequence: CDR1 SGHTA, CDR2 FQGNSA. This CDR3 is CASSKQTGSQETQYF. The CDR3 DNA follows: TGTGCCAGCAGCAAGCAGACAGGTTCCCAAGAGACCCAGTACTTC.

The V gene is TRBV5-1, the J gene TRBJ2-6; 13 positions agree with TRBD2. This CDR3 has 20 amino acids. The V and J ends lost 2 bases and 3 bases, in that order; junction bases with no gene match: 11. Germline V gives CDR1 SGHRS, CDR2 YFSETQ. The CDR3: CASSFGVGLAGVGGANVLTF. The DNA for the CDR3 is TGCGCCAGCAGCTTTGGCGTCGGACTAGCGGGAGTAGGTGGGGCCAACGTCCTGACTTTC.

This clonotype was observed many times. The rearrangement joins TRBV6-2 or TRBV6-3 to TRBJ2-7; 7 positions match TRBD1. Unmatched junction bases numbered 8, after V lost 5 bases and J lost 4 bases. This CDR3 is built from 14 residues. Germline CDR1 and CDR2: MNHEY and SVGEGT. CDR3 sequence: CASSDRTGPYEQYF. In nucleotides, the CDR3 is TGTGCCAGCAGTGACCGGACAGGACCTTACGAGCAGTACTTC.

This clonotype was detected only a few times. The rearrangement joins TRBV12-3 or TRBV12-4 to TRBJ1-2; TRBD1 is a possible D gene (5 bases). V was clipped by 6 bases and J by 4 bases, with 15 bases between them. This CDR3 region has 14 residues. In DNA form, the CDR3 reads TGTGCCAGCAGCTCCGGCAGACAGAGCTATGGCTACACCTTC. Its translation is CASSSGRQSYGYTF.

To note about this clonotype: A junction end diverges from the germline sequence, so it may reflect a read error. The CDR3: CASPPGTGRVEAFF. The CDR3 nucleotides read TGTGCCAGCCCACCGGGGACAGGAAGGGTTGAAGCTTTCTTT. The chain links TRBV18 to TRBJ1-1; TRBD1 matches at 8 bases. This CDR3 is built from 14 residues. CDR1 is KGHSH, CDR2 LQKENI, per germline.

The sample holds a few counts of this clonotype. This chain joins TRBV3-1 and TRBJ2-7, with D tentatively TRBD2 (6 bases). Trimming cost V 1 base and J 11 bases, with 12 bases left between them. Germline CDR1 reads LGHDT; CDR2 reads YNNKEL (reference sequence). CDR3 length: 12 amino acids. Here the CDR3 reads CASSQGATGEYF. CDR3 in DNA: TGTGCCAGCAGCCAAGGTGCTACGGGAGAGTACTTC.

This clonotype turned up a few times. This chain uses TRBV12-3 or TRBV12-4 with TRBJ2-7; the match to TRBD2 covers 8 bases. With 5 bases clipped from V and 6 bases from J, the junction kept 9 bases outside the gene matches. The CDR3 length is 14 residues. CDR3 DNA sequence: TGTGCCAGCAGTGTCAAAGCGGGAGTCACCGAGCAGTACTTC. Translating gives CASSVKAGVTEQYF.

The V gene is TRBV6-5, the J gene TRBJ1-5; no clear D gene. The germline V gene has CDR1 MNHEY and CDR2 SVGAGI. The CDR3 sequence is 15 residues long. Deletions cut 8 bases from V and 1 base from J, with 15 bases between. CDR3 loop: CASSPVIGSNQPQHF. The CDR3 nucleotides read TGTGCCAGCTCGCCTGTGATAGGAAGCAATCAGCCCCAGCATTTT.

On this clonotype itself: Given a much more abundant clone one base away, this may be a read error. The V and J genes are TRBV28 and TRBJ1-6, with 10 positions matching TRBD1. V was pared by 8 bases and J by 8 bases, with 3 bases of the junction left unmatched. Per germline, CDR1 MDHEN and CDR2 SYDVKM. The CDR3 contains 13 residues. The chain's CDR3 is CASSGQGYSPLHF. The CDR3 region has the DNA TGTGCCAGCTCGGGACAGGGGTATTCACCCCTCCACTTT.

V is TRBV7-9 and J is TRBJ2-7; 11 bases align to TRBD2. Germline values: CDR1 SEHNR, CDR2 FQNEAQ (reference sequence). The V segment lost 5 bases and the J segment 2 bases; nucleotides outside the gene matches: 2. The CDR3 length is 14 residues. The CDR3 DNA reads TGTGCCAGCAGCCCTAGCGGGGGGACCTACGAGCAGTACTTC. Encoded protein: CASSPSGGTYEQYF.

Regarding this clonotype: One junction end does not reproduce the germline sequence, and a read error may be involved. V is TRBV4-1 and J is TRBJ2-7; 7 nucleotides match TRBD1. The CDR3 is 16 amino acids. Germline V gene sequence: CDR1 MGHRA, CDR2 YSYEKL. In DNA form, the CDR3 reads TGCGCCAGCAGACAAGAGGCCCCGGGACAGAACTACGAGCAGTACTTC. Translating gives CASRQEAPGQNYEQYF.

This clonotype was recorded a few times. The rearrangement joins TRBV28 to TRBJ1-1; tentative D call: TRBD1 (5 bases). The CDR3 totals 11 residues. Trimming shortened V by 8 bases and J by 5 bases, and 9 bases separated the two germline ends. CDR1 and CDR2 (germline): MDHEN, SYDVKM. CDR3 protein: CASSGITEAFF. The DNA of the CDR3 is TGTGCCAGCTCAGGGATAACTGAAGCTTTCTTT.

This clonotype was seen only a few times. The rearrangement links TRBV10-2 to TRBJ2-2; D remains ambiguous. There are 15 residues in the CDR3. Trimming removed 4 bases at V and 0 bases at J, with 9 bases between. CDR1 is WSHSY, CDR2 SAAADI, per germline. CDR3 DNA sequence: TGCGCCAGCAGTGTCGGATTATCGAACACCGGGGAGCTGTTTTTT. Amino acids: CASSVGLSNTGELFF.

This clonotype was seen at least ten times. The genes are TRBV12-3 or TRBV12-4 and TRBJ1-2, with D unresolved. CDR3 length: 13 amino acids. V was cut by 2 bases and J by 7 bases, with 11 bases left in between. The DNA for the CDR3 is TGTGCCAGCAGTTTACGGGAAGGAATTGGCTACACCTTC. This gives the protein CASSLREGIGYTF.

The gene calls are TRBV12-3 or TRBV12-4 and TRBJ2-2; possible D gene TRBD2, 7 bases. The V and J ends lost 5 bases and 6 bases respectively, with 13 bases between them. The CDR3 runs to 14 residues. CDR3 sequence (DNA): TGTGCCAGCAGTAGGGGGGGCGCGGCCGGGGAGCTGTTTTTT. It encodes CASSRGGAAGELFF.

This clonotype was seen repeatedly, ten times or more. The chain has TRBV6-5 and TRBJ2-4, with 9 bases fitting TRBD2. The germline V gene has CDR1 MNHEY and CDR2 SVGAGI. Trimming at V came to 0 bases and at J to 0 bases, leaving 3 bases not matched to a gene. This CDR3 is 17 amino acids long. The CDR3 loop reads CASSYSTSGLAKNIQYF. The CDR3 nucleotides are TGTGCCAGCAGTTACTCGACTAGCGGCTTAGCCAAAAACATTCAGTACTTC.

This chain links TRBV29-1 with TRBJ1-1, with 12 bases that match TRBD1. CDR1 SQVTM and CDR2 ANQGSEA come from the germline V gene. V trimming: 5 bases; J trimming: 4 bases; junction bases outside the gene matches: 5. This CDR3 has 14 amino acids. Here the CDR3 reads CSVWDRGHGTEAFF. CDR3 nucleotides: TGCAGCGTTTGGGACAGGGGGCACGGCACTGAAGCTTTCTTT.

The J gene is TRBJ1-2, the V gene TRBV5-1; no reliable D call. V gave up 2 bases and J gave up 4 bases, with 12 bases separating them. CDR1 and CDR2 (germline): SGHRS, YFSETQ. The CDR3 is made up of 14 amino acids. The CDR3 loop reads CASSFSEGGYGYTF. In nucleotides, the CDR3 is TGCGCCAGCAGCTTTTCGGAGGGTGGCTATGGCTACACCTTC.